These 25 T cell receptor beta chains were sequenced from one sample in a study of T cell responses to AZD1222 COVID-19 vaccine. The protocol was immunoSEQ multiplex PCR, while the TCRdb copy is restricted to in-frame clones and leaves out a portion. The sample lists about 130,000 clones, 88% occurring once. This material consisted of peripheral blood, taken 28 days after the second AZD1222 dose. These receptors all come from an adult who received the AZD1222 COVID-19 vaccine.

The chain employs TRBV19 and TRBJ1-2; D is ambiguous. The CDR3 has 14 amino acids. Trimming took 1 base from V and 2 from J, leaving 8 bases between them. Germline CDR1 LNHDA, CDR2 SQIVND (reference sequence). CDR3 region: CASSIGSSNYGYTF. DNA of the CDR3: TGTGCCAGTAGTATAGGCAGTTCGAACTATGGCTACACCTTC.

The CDR3 here is CASSQEGVNTEAFF. CDR3 coding DNA: TGCGCCAGCAGCCAAGAGGGGGTGAACACTGAAGCTTTCTTT. This chain uses TRBV4-1 with TRBJ1-1, with D perhaps matching TRBD1 (5 bases). V lost 0 bases to trimming and J lost 0 bases, with 5 bases between them. CDR1 is MGHRA and CDR2 is YSYEKL in the germline V gene. The CDR3 spans 14 residues.

Concerning this clone: The junction departs from germline at one end; a sequencing error may be responsible. The chain has TRBV18 and TRBJ1-4, with D perhaps matching TRBD1 (5 bases). CDR1 is KGHSH and CDR2 is LQKENI in the germline V gene. This CDR3 region has 13 residues. CDR3 residues: CVSSPGLQEKLFF. The DNA for the CDR3 is TGTGTCAGCTCACCAGGGCTGCAGGAAAAACTGTTTTTT.

The gene calls are TRBV19 and TRBJ2-3; D remains ambiguous. The CDR3 loop spans 14 amino acids. The germline V gene has CDR1 LNHDA and CDR2 SQIVND (reference sequence). Trimming left V 3 bases short and J 5 bases short, with 12 bases between. DNA of the CDR3: TGTGCCAGTAGTATCGGTTCAAGTGTAGATACGCAGTATTTT. Translated, it gives CASSIGSSVDTQYF.

The chain couples TRBV5-6 to TRBJ2-4; D not resolved. The V end lost 0 bases, the J end lost 0 bases, and 7 bases lay between the germline ends. From germline, CDR1 is SGHDT and CDR2 YYEEEE. The CDR3 contains 15 residues. CDR3 in amino acids: CASSLVALAKNIQYF. The CDR3 DNA follows: TGTGCCAGCAGCTTGGTAGCCTTAGCCAAAAACATTCAGTACTTC.

This chain uses TRBV5-1 with TRBJ1-2, with D hard to call. Trimming removed 5 bases from V and 0 bases from J, with 11 bases in between. CDR1 and CDR2 from the germline V gene are SGHRS and YFSETQ. The CDR3 loop spans 14 amino acids. The CDR3 DNA reads as TGCGCCAGCAGTGAACAGAATGCTAACTATGGCTACACCTTC. Amino acids: CASSEQNANYGYTF. The variable domain in full, completed from reference TRBV5-1 and TRBJ1-2, reads KAGVTQTPRYLIKTRGQQVTLSCSPISGHRSVSWYQQTPGQGLQFLFEYFSETQRNKGNFPGRFSGRQFSNSRSEMNVSTLELGDSALYLCASSEQNANYGYTFGSGTRLTVV.

V gene TRBV11-3 combines with J gene TRBJ1-2; TRBD1 is a possible D gene (6 bases). Germline values: CDR1 SGHNT, CDR2 YENEEA. This CDR3 has 13 residues. Trimming removed 5 bases at V and 4 bases at J, with 11 bases between. The chain's CDR3 is CASSRGQTYGYTF. As DNA, the CDR3 is TGTGCCAGCAGCCGCGGACAGACCTATGGCTACACCTTC.

CDR3 bases: TGTGCCAGCAGCGTAGCGGCTAGCGGGGGGGGCTCCTACAATGAGCAGTTCTTC. It specifies CASSVAASGGGSYNEQFF. This sequence joins TRBV9 and TRBJ2-1; TRBD2 matches at 12 bases. CDR1 is SGDLS, CDR2 YYNGEE, per germline. The CDR3 loop spans 18 amino acids. Trimming removed 0 bases from V and 0 bases from J; junction bases left unmatched: 4.

The chain couples TRBV5-1 to TRBJ1-6; D remains ambiguous. This CDR3 is 17 amino acids long. The germline V gene encodes CDR1 SGHRS and CDR2 YFSETQ. V lost 5 bases and J 7 bases, leaving 22 bases between the germline ends. The CDR3 loop is CASSRSLGAAPNSPLHF. The CDR3 DNA reads as TGCGCCAGCAGTCGGAGTCTAGGAGCCGCGCCGAATTCACCCCTCCACTTT.

The rearrangement joins TRBV19 to TRBJ2-1; the D gene is possibly TRBD2 (6 bases). V was shortened by 2 bases and J by 7 bases, with 15 bases between the two germline ends. The CDR3 runs 15 residues. Germline CDR1 LNHDA, CDR2 SQIVND (reference sequence). The CDR3 region has the DNA TGTGCCAGTAGTATAAGGTCGTCGGGGAGGAATGAGCAGTTCTTC. Encoded protein: CASSIRSSGRNEQFF.

The chain recombines TRBV10-1 with TRBJ1-4, with D perhaps matching TRBD1 (6 bases). With 0 bases removed from V and 7 bases from J, the gap between germline ends came to 9 bases. This CDR3 is built from 14 residues. The germline CDR1 and CDR2 sequences are WNHNN and SYGVQD (reference sequence). The CDR3 sequence is CASSESTGFEKLFF. DNA for the CDR3: TGCGCCAGCAGTGAGTCAACAGGGTTTGAAAAACTGTTTTTT.

The V gene is TRBV19, the J gene TRBJ1-3; D is unclear. This CDR3 is built from 15 residues. V was trimmed by 2 bases and J by 0 bases, leaving 8 bases between them. CDR1 is LNHDA, CDR2 SQIVND, per germline (reference sequence). The CDR3 nucleotides read TGTGCCAGTAGTATACGGGCCAACTCTGGAAACACCATATATTTT. It is translated as CASSIRANSGNTIYF.

This chain links TRBV18 with TRBJ2-1; possibly TRBD1 for D (6 bases). The germline V gene encodes CDR1 KGHSH and CDR2 LQKENI. The CDR3 consists of 16 residues. V lost 3 bases and J 8 bases, leaving 20 bases between the germline ends. This CDR3 is CASSPPGQWTRHEQFF. The CDR3 DNA sequence: TGTGCCAGCTCACCCCCCGGACAGTGGACCAGGCATGAGCAGTTCTTC.

The chain employs TRBV11-2 and TRBJ2-2; unclear D gene. The length of the CDR3 is 14 residues. CDR1 SGHAT and CDR2 FQNNGV come from the germline V gene. V was cut by 8 bases and J by 4 bases, with 14 bases left in between. This chain's CDR3 is CASCRVETTGELFF. The CDR3 nucleotides are TGTGCCAGCTGTAGGGTCGAAACCACCGGGGAGCTGTTTTTT. Variable domain in full (rest from reference TRBV11-2 and TRBJ2-2): EAGVAQSPRYKIIEKRQSVAFWCNPISGHATLYWYQQILGQGPKLLIQFQNNGVVDDSQLPKDRFSAERLKGVDSTLKIQPAKLEDSAVYLCASCRVETTGELFFGEGSRLTVL.

The rearrangement uses TRBV7-2 and TRBJ1-5, with a tentative D call TRBD1 (5 bases). Germline V gives CDR1 SGHTA, CDR2 FQGNSA. This CDR3 is built from 14 residues. The germline V and J ends were trimmed by 1 base and 7 bases, with 11 bases remaining between them. This CDR3 reads CASSLGPGTQPQHF. CDR3 DNA sequence: TGTGCCAGCAGCTTAGGGCCAGGGACGCAGCCCCAGCATTTT.

This clone was counted once. This chain connects TRBV9 to TRBJ2-7; tentative D call: TRBD1 (7 bases). Germline-derived CDR1 and CDR2 are SGDLS and YYNGEE. The ends were cut back, 1 base at V and 6 bases at J, with 14 bases in the middle. The CDR3 runs to 14 residues. The CDR3 DNA reads as TGTGCCAGCAGCGTAACCGGACAGGAGGGCGAGCAGTACTTC. Amino acid sequence: CASSVTGQEGEQYF.

This clone has a single count. This chain connects TRBV6-1 to TRBJ2-3; D possibly corresponds to TRBD1 (6 bases). The CDR3 totals 16 residues. Germline V lookup: CDR1 MNHNS, CDR2 SASEGT. The V gene lost 0 bases and the J gene lost 3 bases, with 13 bases spanning the gap. The CDR3: CASSEAYRVWTDTQYF. Written as DNA, the CDR3 is TGTGCCAGCAGTGAAGCGTACAGGGTCTGGACAGATACGCAGTATTTT.

This chain joins TRBV5-1 and TRBJ2-7, with a possible D match to TRBD2 (5 bases). The CDR3 runs to 15 residues. The V and J ends lost 0 bases and 4 bases respectively, with 14 bases between them. Germline CDR1 reads SGHRS; CDR2 reads YFSETQ. CDR3 in amino acids: CASSLEASRLYEQYF. The CDR3 DNA sequence: TGCGCCAGCAGCTTGGAAGCTAGCCGCCTATACGAGCAGTACTTC.

V usage is TRBV18 and J usage is TRBJ2-4, with 9 bases lining up with TRBD1. There are 14 residues in the CDR3. Germline V CDR1 and CDR2: KGHSH, LQKENI. J gave up 10 bases and V 1 base, and 5 bases lay outside the gene matches. This CDR3 is CASSPQGQGEIQYF. DNA for the CDR3: TGTGCCAGCTCACCACAGGGACAGGGCGAAATTCAGTACTTC.

CDR3 protein: CASSWGNTEAFF. The DNA of the CDR3 is TGTGCCAGCAGTTGGGGGAACACTGAAGCTTTCTTT. V gene TRBV6-5 combines with J gene TRBJ1-1; D not resolved. The V end lost 4 bases, the J end lost 1 base, and 4 bases lay between the germline ends. There are 12 residues in the CDR3. Germline V gene lookup returns CDR1 MNHEY and CDR2 SVGAGI.

The rearrangement links TRBV6-1 to TRBJ2-2, with TRBD2 matching over 13 bases. Germline loops: CDR1 MNHNS, CDR2 SASEGT. The junction had 2 bases not matched to a gene; V was cut back by 4 bases and J by 3 bases. The CDR3 totals 16 residues. The chain's CDR3 is CASSGTSGGYTGELFF. Here the CDR3 DNA reads TGTGCCAGCAGTGGGACTAGCGGGGGCTACACCGGGGAGCTGTTTTTT.

The chain uses TRBV20-1 and TRBJ1-1; D is unresolved. Germline CDR1 reads DFQATT; CDR2 reads SNEGSKA (reference sequence). This CDR3 spans 12 amino acids. With 3 bases removed from V and 8 bases from J, the gap between germline ends came to 13 bases. CDR3 sequence: CSASRAREEAFF. The CDR3 DNA reads TGCAGTGCTAGTCGAGCGAGAGAAGAAGCTTTCTTT.

The chain is built from TRBV20-1 and TRBJ1-2, with 7 positions matching TRBD1. The CDR3 extends over 14 amino acids. Trimming removed 3 bases from V and 8 bases from J; junction bases left unmatched: 12. CDR1 and CDR2 from the germline V gene are DFQATT and SNEGSKA (reference sequence). The CDR3 protein is CSASGNGQVSGYTF. In nucleotides, the CDR3 is TGCAGTGCTAGTGGGAATGGACAGGTCTCGGGCTACACCTTC.

CDR3 protein: CASSLGGDGNTIYF. The CDR3 bases are TGCGCCAGCAGCTTAGGAGGGGACGGAAACACCATATATTTT. This sequence joins TRBV5-1 and TRBJ1-3; D is possibly TRBD1 (5 bases). This CDR3 has 14 amino acids. Trimming stripped 2 bases from V and 4 bases from J, with 10 bases between. Germline V lookup: CDR1 SGHRS, CDR2 YFSETQ.

The rearrangement joins TRBV4-1 to TRBJ2-7; TRBD1 might be the D (7 bases). Germline V gene lookup returns CDR1 MGHRA and CDR2 YSYEKL. The CDR3 runs 15 residues. V lost 4 bases, J lost 2 bases, and 15 bases lay in between. CDR3 region: CASSRAGQFPYEQYF. CDR3 DNA: TGCGCCAGCAGCCGTGCGGGACAGTTCCCCTACGAGCAGTACTTC.